This T cell receptor (beta chain) was documented in a study of siplizumab effects on memory and regulatory T cells. TCRdb's copy holds only in-frame clones and misses some; the assay was immunoSEQ multiplex PCR. The table includes about 91,000 clones, roughly 96% detected once. Trimming cost V 1 base and J 2 bases, with 13 bases left between them. The CDR3 loop spans 16 amino acids. Per the germline V gene, CDR1 is SGHAT and CDR2 is FQNNGV. Study findings and constraints: Roughly 80-97% of dividing CD4+ or CD8+ clones were without an attributable naive or memory phenotype. It was never confirmed that proliferating Tregs from siplizumab cultures were suppressive.

Notes on this clone: Its antigen is not known.

The genes are TRBV11-2 and TRBJ2-3; either TRBD1 or TRBD2 may fit D (6 bases each). The receptor's source is a human donor in good health. The sample taken for sequencing was naive CD4+ T cells sorted from blood. Written as DNA, the CDR3 is TGTGCCAGCAGCTTAGGTTCGGGGGCCAACACAGATACGCAGTATTTT. Protein sequence: CASSLGSGANTDTQYF. The whole variable domain, filled in from reference TRBV11-2 and TRBJ2-3, reads EAGVAQSPRYKIIEKRQSVAFWCNPISGHATLYWYQQILGQGPKLLIQFQNNGVVDDSQLPKDRFSAERLKGVDSTLKIQPAKLEDSAVYLCASSLGSGANTDTQYFGPGTRLTVL.